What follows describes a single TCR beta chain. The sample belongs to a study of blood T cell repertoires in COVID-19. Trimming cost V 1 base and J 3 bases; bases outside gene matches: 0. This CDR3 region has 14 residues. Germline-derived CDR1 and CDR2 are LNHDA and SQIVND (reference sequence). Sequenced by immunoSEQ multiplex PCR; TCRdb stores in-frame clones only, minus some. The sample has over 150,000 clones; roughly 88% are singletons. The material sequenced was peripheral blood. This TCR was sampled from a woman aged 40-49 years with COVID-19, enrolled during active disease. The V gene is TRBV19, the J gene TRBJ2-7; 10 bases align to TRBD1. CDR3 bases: TGTGCCAGTAGTATAGGGACAGGGGGCTACGAGCAGTACTTC. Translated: CASSIGTGGYEQYF.